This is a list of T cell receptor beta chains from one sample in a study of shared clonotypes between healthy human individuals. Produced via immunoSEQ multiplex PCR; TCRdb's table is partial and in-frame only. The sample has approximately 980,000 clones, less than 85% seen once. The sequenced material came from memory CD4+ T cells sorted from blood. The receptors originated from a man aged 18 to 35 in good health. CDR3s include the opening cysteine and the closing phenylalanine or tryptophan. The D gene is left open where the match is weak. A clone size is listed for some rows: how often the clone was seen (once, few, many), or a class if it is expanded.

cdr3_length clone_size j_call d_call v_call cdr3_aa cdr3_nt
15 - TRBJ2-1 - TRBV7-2 CASSFPPAGRNEQFF TGTGCCAGCAGCTTCCCCCCCGCGGGGCGAAATGAGCAGTTCTTC
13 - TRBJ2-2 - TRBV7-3 CASSLTNTGELFF TGTGCCAGCAGCTTGACTAACACCGGGGAGCTGTTTTTT
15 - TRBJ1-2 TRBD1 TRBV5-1 CASSLRGQGSYGYTF TGCGCCAGCAGCTTGAGGGGACAGGGGTCCTATGGCTACACCTTC
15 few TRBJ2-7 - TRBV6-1 CASSEDRYGKRVQYF TGTGCCAGCAGTGAAGATCGATACGGGAAGAGAGTGCAGTACTTC
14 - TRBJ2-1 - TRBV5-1 CASSLGSAYNEQFF TGCGCCAGCAGCTTGGGTAGCGCCTACAATGAGCAGTTCTTC
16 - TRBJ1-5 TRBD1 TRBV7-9 CASSLGTGTRNQPQHF TGTGCCAGCAGCTTGGGGACAGGGACCCGAAATCAGCCCCAGCATTTT
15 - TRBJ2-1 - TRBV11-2 CASSLDGSPYNEQFF TGTGCCAGCAGCTTAGACGGGTCCCCCTACAATGAGCAGTTCTTC
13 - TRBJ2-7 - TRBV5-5 CASSLGPLNRQYF TGTGCCAGCAGCTTAGGCCCGCTAAATCGCCAGTACTTC
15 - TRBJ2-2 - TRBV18 CASSPPTPGPGELFF TGTGCCAGCTCACCACCAACTCCCGGGCCCGGGGAGCTGTTTTTT
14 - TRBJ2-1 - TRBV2 CASSVIQAYNEQFF TGTGCCAGCAGTGTAATCCAGGCTTACAATGAGCAGTTCTTC
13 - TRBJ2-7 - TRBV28 CASSLLPPYEQYF TGTGCCAGTAGTTTATTGCCCCCCTACGAGCAGTACTTC
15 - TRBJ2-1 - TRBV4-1 CASSQEESSLREQFF TGCGCCAGCAGCCAAGAAGAATCTAGCCTCAGGGAGCAGTTCTTC
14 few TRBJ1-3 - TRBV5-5 CASSLPNSGNTIYF TGTGCCAGCAGCTTGCCGAACTCTGGAAACACCATATATTTT
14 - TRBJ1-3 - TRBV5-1 CASSLASQGNTIYF TGCGCCAGCAGCTTGGCCTCACAAGGAAACACCATATATTTT
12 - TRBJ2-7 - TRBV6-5 CASRPPGAGEYF TGTGCCAGCAGACCCCCTGGAGCAGGAGAGTACTTC
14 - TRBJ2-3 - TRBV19 CASSIAGGSDTQYF TGTGCCAGTAGTATAGCGGGCGGGTCGGATACGCAGTATTTT
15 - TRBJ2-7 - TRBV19 CASSDRDRGSYEQYF TGTGCCAGTAGTGACAGGGACCGGGGGTCCTACGAGCAGTACTTC
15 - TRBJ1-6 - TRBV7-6 CASSLVKQAGSPLHF TGTGCCAGCAGCTTAGTAAAACAGGCAGGATCACCCCTCCACTTT
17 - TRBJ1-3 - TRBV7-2 CASSLFQGGTSGNTIYF TGTGCCAGCAGCTTATTCCAAGGGGGAACCTCTGGAAACACCATATATTTT
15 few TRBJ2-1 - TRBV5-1 CASSLKGVLGNEQFF TGCGCCAGCAGCTTGAAAGGGGTCTTGGGGAATGAGCAGTTCTTC
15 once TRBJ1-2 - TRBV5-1 CASSSEGRADYGYTF TGCGCCAGCAGCAGCGAGGGCAGGGCCGACTATGGCTACACCTTC
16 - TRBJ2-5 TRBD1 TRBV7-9 CASSFNIRQGPEAQYF TGTGCCAGCAGCTTTAATATCCGACAGGGCCCGGAGGCCCAGTACTTC
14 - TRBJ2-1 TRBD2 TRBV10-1 CASSTSGSNNEQFF TGCGCCAGCAGCACTAGCGGGAGTAACAATGAGCAGTTCTTC
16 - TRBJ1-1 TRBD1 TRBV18 CASSPGTGKRNTEAFF TGTGCCAGCTCACCCGGGACAGGGAAGAGGAACACTGAAGCTTTCTTT
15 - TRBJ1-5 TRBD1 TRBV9 CASSGGTGNNQPQHF TGTGCCAGCAGCGGCGGGACAGGGAACAATCAGCCCCAGCATTTT
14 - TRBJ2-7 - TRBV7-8 CASSSSTVSYEQYF TGTGCCAGCAGCTCCTCGACGGTCTCCTACGAGCAGTACTTC
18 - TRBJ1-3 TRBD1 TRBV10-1 CASSGDRQNKRSGNTIYF TGCGCCAGCAGTGGGGACAGGCAAAATAAGCGATCTGGAAACACCATATATTTT
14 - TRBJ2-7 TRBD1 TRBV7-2 CASSETGGPYEQYF TGTGCCAGCAGCGAGACAGGGGGTCCCTACGAGCAGTACTTC
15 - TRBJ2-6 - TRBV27 CASSLVGTGANVLTF TGTGCCAGCAGTTTAGTGGGGACTGGGGCCAACGTCCTGACTTTC
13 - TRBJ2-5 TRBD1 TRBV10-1 CASSSGQQETQYF TGCGCCAGCAGTTCGGGACAGCAAGAGACCCAGTACTTC
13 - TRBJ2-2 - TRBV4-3 CASSQEGGGELFF TGCGCCAGCAGCCAAGAGGGGGGCGGGGAGCTGTTTTTT
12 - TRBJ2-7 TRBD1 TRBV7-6 CASSGTGGRQYF TGTGCCAGCAGCGGGACAGGGGGTCGGCAGTACTTC
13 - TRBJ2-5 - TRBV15 CATSRDLAGTVNF TGTGCCACCAGCAGAGATCTCGCCGGGACCGTTAACTTC
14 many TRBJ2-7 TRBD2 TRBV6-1 CASNPLAGSYEQYF TGTGCCAGCAACCCACTAGCGGGCTCCTACGAGCAGTACTTC
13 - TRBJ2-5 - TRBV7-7 CASSLGNQETQYF TGTGCTAGCAGCCTTGGAAATCAAGAGACCCAGTACTTC
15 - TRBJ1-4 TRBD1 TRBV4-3 CASSQNPGGNEKLFF TGCGCCAGCAGCCAAAACCCAGGGGGCAATGAAAAACTGTTTTTT